These T cell receptor beta chains were read from a single sample in a study of shared clonotypes between healthy human individuals. Sequenced by immunoSEQ multiplex PCR; TCRdb stores in-frame clones only, minus some. The table shows 2 million to 2.5 million clones, with 95% occurring only once. The specimen was naive CD4+ T cells sorted from blood. The receptors stem from a man between 18 and 35 years old in good health. Both conserved end residues are part of each CDR3. Each record gives: clone size, D gene, V gene, J gene, CDR3 length, CDR3 DNA, CDR3 protein. A D gene is named only where the DNA matches it firmly. Some rows have no size entry. The others give once, few or many, or a class for an expanded clone.

>-|-|TRBV6-1|TRBJ1-3|14
TGTGCCAGCAGTGAGGGTCCCTCTGGAAACACCATATATTTT
CASSEGPSGNTIYF
>once|-|TRBV28|TRBJ2-1|17
TGTGCCAGCAGCATCTGGGGAGGAACAGCCCTCGACAATGAGCAGTTCTTC
CASSIWGGTALDNEQFF
>-|TRBD2|TRBV7-2|TRBJ2-5|15
TGTGCCAGCAGCGGGCCGCAGGGCGGGGGAAAGACCCAGTACTTC
CASSGPQGGGKTQYF
>-|-|TRBV11-2|TRBJ2-7|13
TGTGCCAGCAAAGCCCAGGTCTCCTACGAGCAGTACTTC
CASKAQVSYEQYF
>-|-|TRBV11-2|TRBJ2-7|13
TGTGCCAGCAGCTTAGGGTTCCAAGGGGAGCAGTACTTC
CASSLGFQGEQYF
>-|-|TRBV6-6|TRBJ2-2|13
TGTGCCAGCGGGACACCTAACACCGGGGAGCTGTTTTTT
CASGTPNTGELFF
>-|-|TRBV5-1|TRBJ2-5|14
TGCGCCAGCAGCTTGGCGGACGGGGTGGAGACCCAGTACTTC
CASSLADGVETQYF
>-|-|TRBV5-1|TRBJ2-3|12
TGCGCCAGCAGCTTTGAGACAGATACGCAGTATTTT
CASSFETDTQYF
>-|-|TRBV6-5|TRBJ1-6|14
TGTGCCAGCAGTTACTCGCTCCAGAATTCACCCCTCCACTTT
CASSYSLQNSPLHF
>-|TRBD2|TRBV6-1|TRBJ2-3|15
TGTGCCAGCAGTGAATCACTAGCGGGCACAGATACGCAGTATTTT
CASSESLAGTDTQYF
>-|-|TRBV5-1|TRBJ1-6|16
TGCGCCAGCAGCCCCAACACGGGACCCCCAAATTCACCCCTCCACTTT
CASSPNTGPPNSPLHF
>-|-|TRBV29-1|TRBJ1-2|12
TGCAGCGTTGATAGAGGGGAACATGGCTACACCTTC
CSVDRGEHGYTF
>once|TRBD2|TRBV4-2|TRBJ2-3|15
TGTGCCAGCATCCTAGCGGGGGCGGGGCCAGATACGCAGTATTTT
CASILAGAGPDTQYF
>-|-|TRBV2|TRBJ2-5|12
TGTGCCACAAGGAGGCAGTCCGGGACCCAGTACTTC
CATRRQSGTQYF
>-|-|TRBV5-6|TRBJ1-6|13
TGTGCCACGCGGTGGGGAGATAATTCACCCCTCCACTTT
CATRWGDNSPLHF
>-|TRBD2|TRBV2|TRBJ2-3|15
TGTGCCAGCAGGGGGACTAGCGGATTCACAGATACGCAGTATTTT
CASRGTSGFTDTQYF
>-|TRBD1|TRBV5-8|TRBJ1-5|14
TGTGCCAGCAGCCCGGGACAGGGGGCCCAGCCCCAGCATTTT
CASSPGQGAQPQHF